The 23 T cell receptor beta chains below come from one sample, sequenced in a study of blood T cell repertoires in COVID-19. Here immunoSEQ multiplex PCR was the method, and the copy in TCRdb shows in-frame clones only, minus some. The table records tens of thousands of clones, 88% of them present only once. Sequenced sample: peripheral blood. The receptor set was obtained from a woman aged 50 to 60 with active or convalescent COVID-19.

J is TRBJ2-3 and V is TRBV24-1, with D possibly TRBD2 on 5 matching bases. Per germline, CDR1 KGHDR and CDR2 SFDVKD. CDR3 length: 13 amino acids. V shed 3 bases and J shed 3 bases, with 6 bases lying between them. The CDR3 sequence is CATSDGRTDTQYF. Written as DNA, the CDR3 is TGTGCCACCAGTGATGGGAGAACAGATACGCAGTATTTT.

The sample holds one count of this clone. The chain has TRBV5-1 and TRBJ2-2; TRBD2 aligns across 13 bases. Per the germline V gene, CDR1 is SGHRS and CDR2 is YFSETQ. This CDR3 region has 16 residues. Trimming cost V 4 bases and J 7 bases; bases outside gene matches: 7. CDR3 coding DNA: TGCGCCAGCAGCAGGACTAGCGGGAGTGGCGGCGGGGAGCTGTTTTTT. Its translation is CASSRTSGSGGGELFF.

This rearrangement joins TRBV7-8 to TRBJ2-7, with 7 bases matching TRBD2. The CDR3 spans 17 residues. V shed 6 bases, J shed 0 bases, and the junction held 14 bases outside the gene matches. Per germline, CDR1 SGHVS and CDR2 FQNEAQ. CDR3 coding DNA: TGTGCCAGCAGGCAAAGACCTAGCGGACTTAGCTCCTACGAGCAGTACTTC. This sequence encodes CASRQRPSGLSSYEQYF.

J is TRBJ2-5 and V is TRBV7-8; D call uncertain. Germline CDR1 is SGHVS and CDR2 is FQNEAQ. The CDR3 is 13 residues long. V shed 6 bases and J shed 4 bases, with 12 bases lying between them. CDR3 amino acids: CASRDRAGETQYF. The CDR3 region has the DNA TGTGCCAGCAGGGATAGAGCAGGAGAGACCCAGTACTTC.

This chain links TRBV2 with TRBJ1-2; D remains unclear. The germline V gene has CDR1 SNHLY and CDR2 FYNNEI. The CDR3 has 15 residues. V gave up 6 bases and J gave up 0 bases, with 14 bases separating them. The chain's CDR3 is CASSPPDGANYGYTF. The CDR3 DNA follows: TGTGCCAGCAGCCCCCCCGACGGGGCTAACTATGGCTACACCTTC.

This clone appeared a few times. The V and J genes are TRBV7-3 and TRBJ2-3, with unresolved D. The CDR3 spans 13 residues. Germline V gene data show CDR1 as SGHTA and CDR2 as FQGTGA. V was cut by 5 bases and J by 4 bases, with 10 bases left in between. The CDR3 protein is CASSNSGSDTQYF. CDR3 in DNA: TGTGCCAGCAGCAACTCCGGGTCAGATACGCAGTATTTT.

The CDR3 DNA sequence: TGTGCCAGCAGCCAAGTAGGGGAGGGTGTCAGTCCCCAGCATTTT. Its translation: CASSQVGEGVSPQHF. V usage is TRBV4-2 and J usage is TRBJ1-5; D is perhaps TRBD1 (5 bases). Looked up from germline, CDR1 is LGHNA and CDR2 is YNFKEQ. The CDR3 consists of 15 residues. Trimming stripped 1 base from V and 10 bases from J, with 17 bases between.

The rearrangement links TRBV7-9 to TRBJ1-2, with D perhaps matching TRBD1 (5 bases). The CDR3 length is 14 residues. Trimming cost V 1 base and J 8 bases, with 14 bases left between them. Germline CDR1 reads SEHNR; CDR2 reads FQNEAQ (reference sequence). The CDR3, as DNA: TGTGCCAGCAGCTTAGAAGCAGGGTGGTTCGGCTACACCTTC. Its protein is CASSLEAGWFGYTF. The complete variable domain, with remaining parts taken from reference TRBV7-9 and TRBJ1-2, reads DTGVSQNPRHKITKRGQNVTFRCDPISEHNRLYWYRQTLGQGPEFLTYFQNEAQLEKSRLLSDRFSAERPKGSFSTLEIQRTEQGDSAMYLCASSLEAGWFGYTFGSGTRLTVV.

The J gene is TRBJ2-7, the V gene TRBV2, with 9 bases matching TRBD1. V trimming: 5 bases; J trimming: 2 bases; junction bases outside the gene matches: 7. The germline gives CDR1 SNHLY, CDR2 FYNNEI. This CDR3 is 15 amino acids long. CDR3 bases: TGTGCCAGCAGTCCCTACCGGGACAGGGCCTACGAGCAGTACTTC. This gives the protein CASSPYRDRAYEQYF.

The chain carries TRBV3-1 (or the pseudogene TRBV3-2) and TRBJ2-7; TRBD2 agrees at 7 bases. The CDR3 contains 17 residues. Germline CDR1 is LGHDT and CDR2 is YNNKEL (reference sequence). The trim removed 8 bases at V and 0 bases at J, leaving 16 bases unmatched. This CDR3 is CASGQRTLGRPSYEQYF. CDR3 in DNA: TGTGCCAGCGGACAAAGAACGCTCGGGAGGCCCTCCTACGAGCAGTACTTC.

This clone was counted once. This rearrangement joins TRBV7-9 to TRBJ2-1; D is uncertain. The CDR3 spans 11 residues. Germline values: CDR1 SEHNR, CDR2 FQNEAQ (reference sequence). Between the trimmed V and J ends, which lost 7 bases and 6 bases, there was a span of 7 bases. The CDR3 bases are TGTGCCAGCAAGGCGGTCAATGAGCAGTTCTTC. Encoded protein: CASKAVNEQFF. The variable domain in full, with the rest retrieved from reference TRBV7-9 and TRBJ2-1, is DTGVSQNPRHKITKRGQNVTFRCDPISEHNRLYWYRQTLGQGPEFLTYFQNEAQLEKSRLLSDRFSAERPKGSFSTLEIQRTEQGDSAMYLCASKAVNEQFFGPGTRLTVL.

The V gene is TRBV27, the J gene TRBJ2-5, with 8 bases lining up with TRBD2. Germline V gene lookup returns CDR1 MNHEY and CDR2 SMNVEV (reference sequence). The CDR3 sequence is 16 residues long. The V and J ends lost 5 bases and 2 bases, in that order; junction bases with no gene match: 10. The CDR3 spells CASSPWAGGLQETQYF. CDR3 bases: TGTGCCAGCAGTCCTTGGGCGGGAGGTTTACAAGAGACCCAGTACTTC.

This clone was counted a single time. V gene TRBV7-9 combines with J gene TRBJ2-7; weak D call: TRBD2 (6 bases). Per germline, CDR1 SEHNR and CDR2 FQNEAQ (reference sequence). This CDR3 contains 14 residues. Trimming stripped 3 bases from V and 7 bases from J, with 16 bases between. The CDR3 region is CASSFSSANYEQYF. As DNA, the CDR3 is TGTGCCAGCAGCTTCTCTAGCGCGAACTATGAGCAGTACTTC.

The chain links TRBV6-4 to TRBJ2-1; 7 nucleotides align to TRBD2. Germline loops: CDR1 MRHNA, CDR2 SNTAGT. This CDR3 comprises 16 residues. The V gene end was trimmed by 3 bases and the J gene end by 8 bases; junction bases not matched to a gene: 13. The CDR3 DNA reads TGTGCCAGCAGTGATAAGGCCGGGGGGATTTGGGATGAGCAGTTCTTC. Amino acids: CASSDKAGGIWDEQFF.

The chain uses TRBV7-6 and TRBJ2-2; unclear D gene. V was trimmed by 8 bases and J by 8 bases, leaving 9 bases between them. The CDR3 covers 11 residues. CDR1 is SGHVS and CDR2 is FNYEAQ in the germline V gene. In DNA form, the CDR3 reads TGTGCCAGCGATCTTAGAGGGGAGCTGTTTTTT. Translation gives CASDLRGELFF.

The J gene is TRBJ2-1, the V gene TRBV2; TRBD2 matches at 14 bases. The CDR3 has 15 amino acids. V lost 7 bases, J lost 7 bases, and 6 bases stayed unmatched. Germline V gene lookup returns CDR1 SNHLY and CDR2 FYNNEI. The CDR3 nucleotides read TGTGCCAGCATTATCGGGACTAGCGGGAGTAATGAGCAGTTCTTC. Protein sequence: CASIIGTSGSNEQFF.

CDR3 DNA sequence: TGTGCCAGTACCCTCTGGGGGGGGTTGACTGAAGCTTTCTTT. This encodes CASTLWGGLTEAFF. This chain links TRBV19 with TRBJ1-1; tentatively, D is TRBD1 (5 bases). V was shortened by 7 bases and J by 5 bases, with 17 bases between the two germline ends. The CDR3 sequence is 14 residues long. The germline CDR1 and CDR2 sequences are LNHDA and SQIVND (reference sequence).

The chain combines TRBV5-1 with TRBJ2-1; 11 bases agree with TRBD2. The CDR3 length is 18 residues. Germline V gene sequence: CDR1 SGHRS, CDR2 YFSETQ. The junction had 16 bases not matched to a gene; V was cut back by 4 bases and J by 7 bases. CDR3 coding DNA: TGCGCCAGCAGCCCCACCGGGACTAGCGGCTCCTCCGGGAATGAGCAGTTCTTC. Its translation is CASSPTGTSGSSGNEQFF. The variable domain in full, with the rest retrieved from reference TRBV5-1 and TRBJ2-1, is KAGVTQTPRYLIKTRGQQVTLSCSPISGHRSVSWYQQTPGQGLQFLFEYFSETQRNKGNFPGRFSGRQFSNSRSEMNVSTLELGDSALYLCASSPTGTSGSSGNEQFFGPGTRLTVL.

The chain recombines TRBV7-6 with TRBJ2-3; 9 nucleotides line up with TRBD2. The ends lost 1 base at V and 3 bases at J; junction bases unmatched: 5. The V gene's germline CDR1 is SGHVS and CDR2 FNYEAQ. This CDR3 region has 16 residues. The CDR3 coding sequence is TGTGCCAGCAGCTTAGACGCGGGAGGGCCGACAGATACGCAGTATTTT. It codes for CASSLDAGGPTDTQYF.

This clone was picked up a small number of times. The J gene is TRBJ2-2, the V gene TRBV10-3, with 12 bases aligning to TRBD1. Per the germline V gene, CDR1 is ENHRY and CDR2 is SYGVKD. The trim removed 7 bases at V and 6 bases at J, leaving 6 bases unmatched. The CDR3 is made up of 15 amino acids. The CDR3 DNA reads as TGTGCCATCACCCCGGGACAGGGGGCGTCCGGGGAGCTGTTTTTT. Translation: CAITPGQGASGELFF.

V usage is TRBV7-2 and J usage is TRBJ2-4, with a weak D call TRBD2 (7 bases). The CDR3 length is 17 residues. Trimming pared 7 bases from V and 0 bases from J, leaving 19 bases between. Germline-derived CDR1 and CDR2 are SGHTA and FQGNSA. CDR3 sequence (DNA): TGTGCCAGCACCCTGGGGGGGCTAGCTCCAGCCAAAAACATTCAGTACTTC. Translation gives CASTLGGLAPAKNIQYF. The full variable domain, with the rest looked up from reference TRBV7-2 and TRBJ2-4, is GAGVSQSPSNKVTEKGKDVELRCDPISGHTALYWYRQSLGQGLEFLIYFQGNSAPDKSGLPSDRFSAERTGGSVSTLTIQRTQQEDSAVYLCASTLGGLAPAKNIQYFGAGTRLSVL.

V gene TRBV24-1 combines with J gene TRBJ2-1; TRBD2 matches at 9 bases. The ends lost 6 bases at V and 1 base at J; junction bases unmatched: 3. This CDR3 comprises 15 residues. The V gene's germline CDR1 is KGHDR and CDR2 SFDVKD. The CDR3, as DNA: TGTGCCACCAGTCGGGCGGGGGGGTCCTACAATGAGCAGTTCTTC. Encoded protein: CATSRAGGSYNEQFF.

This clone was detected once. The J gene is TRBJ2-7, the V gene TRBV28, with TRBD2 identical over 10 bases. This CDR3 has 15 amino acids. Germline lookup yields CDR1 MDHEN and CDR2 SYDVKM. After removal of 2 bases from V and 4 bases from J, the junction contained 5 bases not matched to a gene. The CDR3 nucleotides read TGTGCCAGCAGTTTAGCGGCTAGCGGGAGATACGAGCAGTACTTC. Residues: CASSLAASGRYEQYF.